What follows are 21 T cell receptor beta chains derived from one specimen sequenced in a study of blood T cell repertoires in COVID-19. TCRdb's table, derived via immunoSEQ multiplex PCR, lists solely in-frame clones and lacks some. The repertoire holds around 56,000 clones, with 91% as singletons. Sequencing was carried out using peripheral blood. Every receptor here comes from a woman aged 60-70 years with active or convalescent COVID-19.

The rearrangement joins TRBV30 to TRBJ1-2, with 7 bases fitting TRBD1. The V gene's germline CDR1 is GTSNPN and CDR2 SVGIG (reference sequence). The CDR3 covers 13 residues. Germline trimming cut 3 bases from V and 7 bases from J; bases unmatched to any gene: 8. For the CDR3, the DNA is TGTGCCTGGAGACCAGGGGGGTCAACTGGCTACACCTTC. This translates into CAWRPGGSTGYTF.

This chain links TRBV19 with TRBJ1-2; no firm D call. Trimming cost V 4 bases and J 3 bases, with 3 bases left between them. This CDR3 spans 11 amino acids. Per germline, CDR1 LNHDA and CDR2 SQIVND (reference sequence). CDR3 loop: CASSTDYGYTF. CDR3 bases: TGTGCCAGTAGTACCGACTATGGCTACACCTTC. Supplemented by reference TRBV19 and TRBJ1-2, the full variable domain reads DGGITQSPKYLFRKEGQNVTLSCEQNLNHDAMYWYRQDPGQGLRLIYYSQIVNDFQKGDIAEGYSVSREKKESFPLTVTSAQKNPTAFYLCASSTDYGYTFGSGTRLTVV.

The chain links TRBV18 to TRBJ2-1; 8 nucleotides line up with TRBD2. CDR1 KGHSH and CDR2 LQKENI come from the germline V gene. The junction had 7 bases not matched to a gene; V was cut back by 0 bases and J by 3 bases. The CDR3 length is 17 residues. The CDR3 spells CASSPPGTRFLYNEQFF. The CDR3 coding sequence is TGTGCCAGCTCACCACCAGGGACTAGATTTCTCTACAATGAGCAGTTCTTC.

This clone was found once. This sequence joins TRBV5-1 and TRBJ2-7; the match to TRBD1 covers 9 bases. V was pared by 3 bases and J by 2 bases, with 6 bases of the junction left unmatched. Germline-derived CDR1 and CDR2 are SGHRS and YFSETQ. The CDR3 consists of 15 residues. CDR3: CASSSRTGATYEQYF. Written as DNA, the CDR3 is TGCGCCAGCAGCTCCAGGACAGGGGCCACCTACGAGCAGTACTTC.

The chain employs TRBV28 and TRBJ1-5; D gene ambiguous. CDR3 length: 13 amino acids. The ends were cut back, 6 bases at V and 6 bases at J, with 12 bases in the middle. The germline V gene has CDR1 MDHEN and CDR2 SYDVKM. CDR3 region: CASSPSGFQPQHF. Here the CDR3 DNA reads TGTGCCAGCAGCCCCTCGGGATTTCAGCCCCAGCATTTT.

This chain connects TRBV6-5 to TRBJ1-2, with 7 bases that match TRBD1. Trimming took 2 bases from V and 4 from J; bases not matched to a gene: 7. Germline V CDR1 and CDR2: MNHEY, SVGAGI. The CDR3 contains 15 residues. The chain's CDR3 is CASSYEGAMIYGYTF. The CDR3 DNA sequence: TGTGCCAGCAGTTACGAGGGGGCTATGATCTATGGCTACACCTTC.

The rearrangement uses TRBV15 and TRBJ1-2; TRBD1 matches at 9 bases. The CDR3 sequence is 16 residues long. The V gene end was trimmed by 5 bases and the J gene end by 6 bases; junction bases not matched to a gene: 13. Germline assignment: CDR1 LNHNV and CDR2 YYDKDF (reference sequence). The CDR3 DNA reads TGTGCCACCAGCCAACCGGGACAGGGTATTATGGATGGCTACACCTTC. It codes for CATSQPGQGIMDGYTF.

This chain joins TRBV18 and TRBJ2-3; 7 bases are shared with TRBD2. The CDR3 runs 13 residues. In germline, CDR1 is KGHSH, CDR2 LQKENI. V dropped 3 bases and J dropped 4; count of bases not matched to a gene: 1. The CDR3 coding sequence is TGTGCCAGCTCACCGGGAGGGGCAGATACGCAGTATTTT. Residues: CASSPGGADTQYF.

The chain is built from TRBV7-2 and TRBJ2-3; the match to TRBD2 covers 11 bases. This CDR3 is 14 amino acids long. Germline trimming cut 3 bases from V and 7 bases from J; bases unmatched to any gene: 3. The germline V gene has CDR1 SGHTA and CDR2 FQGNSA. The CDR3 is CASSFGTSGYTQYF. As DNA, the CDR3 is TGTGCCAGCAGCTTTGGGACTAGCGGATATACGCAGTATTTT. Full variable domain (missing parts from reference TRBV7-2 and TRBJ2-3): GAGVSQSPSNKVTEKGKDVELRCDPISGHTALYWYRQSLGQGLEFLIYFQGNSAPDKSGLPSDRFSAERTGGSVSTLTIQRTQQEDSAVYLCASSFGTSGYTQYFGPGTRLTVL.

The chain uses TRBV30 and TRBJ1-5; D possibly corresponds to TRBD1 (5 bases). Trimming pared 2 bases from V and 0 bases from J, leaving 11 bases between. From germline, CDR1 is GTSNPN and CDR2 SVGIG (reference sequence). The CDR3 runs 15 residues. The CDR3 DNA follows: TGTGCCTGGAGTTCGAACAGGTATAGCAATCAGCCCCAGCATTTT. Protein: CAWSSNRYSNQPQHF. Variable domain in full (rest from reference TRBV30 and TRBJ1-5): SQTIHQWPATLVQPVGSPLSLECTVEGTSNPNLYWYRQAAGRGLQLLFYSVGIGQISSEVPQNLSASRPQDRQFILSSKKLLLSDSGFYLCAWSSNRYSNQPQHFGDGTRLSIL.

The DNA for the CDR3 is TGTGCCAGTAGTATACGAAGGACTTCTGCTAGCACAGATACGCAGTATTTT. Its protein is CASSIRRTSASTDTQYF. This sequence joins TRBV19 and TRBJ2-3; a weak D match, TRBD2 (5 bases). V was trimmed by 2 bases and J by 0 bases, leaving 15 bases between them. The CDR3 length is 17 residues. Germline CDR1 LNHDA, CDR2 SQIVND (reference sequence). Combining the CDR3 with reference TRBV19 and TRBJ2-3 gives the whole variable domain DGGITQSPKYLFRKEGQNVTLSCEQNLNHDAMYWYRQDPGQGLRLIYYSQIVNDFQKGDIAEGYSVSREKKESFPLTVTSAQKNPTAFYLCASSIRRTSASTDTQYFGPGTRLTVL.

J is TRBJ1-5 and V is TRBV19; D not resolved. The CDR3 totals 15 residues. V lost 7 bases to trimming and J lost 3 bases, with 16 bases between them. Germline assignment: CDR1 LNHDA and CDR2 SQIVND (reference sequence). As DNA, the CDR3 is TGTGCCAGTATGAGGAGCGGTATTGCCAATCAGCCCCAGCATTTT. This sequence encodes CASMRSGIANQPQHF.

The chain links TRBV6-2 or TRBV6-3 to TRBJ1-2; D not resolved. CDR1 and CDR2 from the germline V gene are MNHEY and SVGEGT. V was cut by 2 bases and J by 7 bases, with 14 bases left in between. CDR3 length: 14 residues. CDR3 sequence reads: CASSYEGQVGGYTF. CDR3 nucleotide sequence: TGTGCCAGCAGTTACGAGGGTCAGGTAGGTGGCTACACCTTC.

J is TRBJ2-7 and V is TRBV27, with no clear D. Germline-derived CDR1 and CDR2 are MNHEY and SMNVEV (reference sequence). There are 15 residues in the CDR3. The V end was cut by 3 bases, the J end by 2 bases, with 14 bases between. DNA of the CDR3: TGTGCCAGCAGTTTCGCAAGAAGCGCGACCTACGAGCAGTACTTC. Its translation: CASSFARSATYEQYF.

The rearrangement uses TRBV5-1 and TRBJ2-1; TRBD2 aligns across 8 bases. Germline V gene sequence: CDR1 SGHRS, CDR2 YFSETQ. With 0 bases clipped from V and 7 bases from J, the junction kept 3 bases outside the gene matches. This CDR3 has 14 residues. This chain's CDR3 is CASSLALAGNEQFF. The CDR3 nucleotides are TGCGCCAGCAGCTTGGCTCTAGCGGGTAATGAGCAGTTCTTC. Together with reference TRBV5-1 and TRBJ2-1, the CDR3 gives the full variable domain: KAGVTQTPRYLIKTRGQQVTLSCSPISGHRSVSWYQQTPGQGLQFLFEYFSETQRNKGNFPGRFSGRQFSNSRSEMNVSTLELGDSALYLCASSLALAGNEQFFGPGTRLTVL.

V usage is TRBV6-5 and J usage is TRBJ1-5, with D tentatively TRBD1 (6 bases). The CDR3 sequence is 16 residues long. V was shortened by 2 bases and J by 0 bases, with 11 bases between the two germline ends. Germline V CDR1 and CDR2: MNHEY, SVGAGI. The CDR3 protein is CASSYRGAGSNQPQHF. CDR3 DNA: TGTGCCAGCAGTTACCGGGGGGCGGGTAGCAATCAGCCCCAGCATTTT.

The genes are TRBV28 and TRBJ2-3; maybe TRBD2 (6 bases). The CDR3 is 14 amino acids. Deletions cut 3 bases from V and 6 bases from J, with 13 bases between. Germline values: CDR1 MDHEN, CDR2 SYDVKM. The CDR3 coding sequence is TGTGCCAGCAGTTTGGATGGGGCGGGGGATACGCAGTATTTT. As protein: CASSLDGAGDTQYF.

Only a few counts were recorded for this clone. The chain couples TRBV30 to TRBJ1-3; perhaps TRBD1 as D (5 bases). Germline V gene lookup returns CDR1 GTSNPN and CDR2 SVGIG (reference sequence). Trimming shortened V by 5 bases and J by 1 base, and 18 bases separated the two germline ends. There are 16 residues in the CDR3. The DNA for the CDR3 is TGTGCCTGGGGGGCTCGGGGGTATCTTTCTGGAAACACCATATATTTT. Amino acid sequence: CAWGARGYLSGNTIYF.

This rearrangement joins TRBV27 to TRBJ1-2; 10 nucleotides match TRBD1. V gave up 1 base and J gave up 5 bases; unmatched junction bases: 10. The germline V gene encodes CDR1 MNHEY and CDR2 SMNVEV (reference sequence). CDR3 size: 17 residues. In DNA form, the CDR3 reads TGTGCCAGCAGTTTATACTCGGGACAGGGGTTGGGGTATGGCTACACCTTC. It codes for CASSLYSGQGLGYGYTF.

The chain employs TRBV19 and TRBJ1-5, with 7 bases lining up with TRBD1. The V and J ends lost 4 bases and 4 bases, in that order; junction bases with no gene match: 10. Germline values: CDR1 LNHDA, CDR2 SQIVND (reference sequence). This CDR3 comprises 16 residues. CDR3 loop: CASSTHRQGWNQPQHF. In DNA, the CDR3 is TGTGCCAGTAGTACTCATCGACAGGGTTGGAATCAGCCCCAGCATTTT.

The chain links TRBV19 to TRBJ2-7, with 7 bases that match TRBD1. Per germline, CDR1 LNHDA and CDR2 SQIVND (reference sequence). Trimming at V came to 6 bases and at J to 2 bases, leaving 7 bases not matched to a gene. CDR3 length: 14 residues. The CDR3 bases are TGTGCCAGTAGAAAGGGGGCAGGAGCCTACGAGCAGTACTTC. Translating gives CASRKGAGAYEQYF.